These T cell receptor beta chains were read from a single sample in a study of prognosis after radiotherapy for stage I lung cancer. TCRdb analysed the multiplex PCR reads with MiXCR anew, one entry per CDR3 protein. This table holds more than 15,000 distinct CDR3 sequences, less than 70% found once. The sample was PBMCs, taken before or after stereotactic body radiation therapy (not recorded which). The receptors stem from a donor aged 50 or older with non-small cell lung cancer. Each CDR3 is given with its conserved first and last residue. A D gene is named only where the DNA matches it firmly. Clone sizes are given selectively: once, few, many, or a class where the clone is expanded.

d_gene: NA
v_gene: TRBV6-5
j_gene: TRBJ2-2
abundance: NA
CDR3aa: CASSLNGEGELFF
CDR3nt: TGTGCCAGCAGTTTAAACGGGGAGGGGGAGCTGTTTTTT

d_gene: NA
v_gene: TRBV28
j_gene: TRBJ2-7
abundance: many
CDR3aa: CASSPVGRPLSYEQYF
CDR3nt: TGTGCCAGCAGTCCTGTGGGTCGGCCTTTATCCTACGAGCAGTACTTC

d_gene: TRBD1
v_gene: TRBV12-3/TRBV12-4
j_gene: TRBJ1-1
abundance: many
CDR3aa: CATRDRVTTEAFF
CDR3nt: TGTGCCACCCGGGACAGGGTGACCACTGAAGCTTTCTTT

d_gene: NA
v_gene: TRBV20-1
j_gene: TRBJ2-6
abundance: medium-sized
CDR3aa: CSAPPNSGANVLTF
CDR3nt: TGCAGTGCCCCGCCGAACTCTGGGGCCAACGTCCTGACTTTC

d_gene: TRBD2
v_gene: TRBV28
j_gene: TRBJ2-3
abundance: NA
CDR3aa: CASRFTGGGADTQYF
CDR3nt: TGTGCCAGCAGGTTTACGGGGGGGGGGGCAGATACGCAGTATTTT

d_gene: NA
v_gene: TRBV2
j_gene: TRBJ2-7
abundance: many
CDR3aa: CASDPAGGYEQYF
CDR3nt: TGTGCCAGCGACCCAGCCGGGGGTTACGAGCAGTACTTC

d_gene: NA
v_gene: TRBV12-3/TRBV12-4
j_gene: TRBJ2-7
abundance: medium-sized
CDR3aa: CASSLWGPHEQYF
CDR3nt: TGTGCCAGCAGTTTATGGGGGCCCCACGAGCAGTACTTC

d_gene: TRBD2
v_gene: TRBV19
j_gene: TRBJ2-2
abundance: NA
CDR3aa: CVSTSPSGRPTGELFF
CDR3nt: TGTGTCAGTACCTCCCCTAGCGGGAGACCCACCGGGGAGCTGTTTTTT

d_gene: TRBD2
v_gene: TRBV30
j_gene: TRBJ2-1
abundance: many
CDR3aa: CAWSVLAGGNEQFF
CDR3nt: TGTGCCTGGAGTGTACTAGCGGGAGGGAATGAGCAGTTCTTC

d_gene: NA
v_gene: TRBV27
j_gene: TRBJ2-7
abundance: NA
CDR3aa: CASSLGFRRGEQYF
CDR3nt: TGTGCCAGCAGTCTCGGTTTTCGGAGGGGCGAGCAGTACTTC

d_gene: NA
v_gene: TRBV27
j_gene: TRBJ1-2
abundance: once
CDR3aa: CASSSQGYGYTF
CDR3nt: TGTGCCAGCAGTTCCCAGGGGTATGGCTACACCTTC

d_gene: TRBD1
v_gene: TRBV2
j_gene: TRBJ1-5
abundance: NA
CDR3aa: CASRRQGYNQPQHF
CDR3nt: TGTGCCAGCAGAAGACAGGGGTACAATCAGCCCCAGCATTTT

d_gene: TRBD2
v_gene: TRBV2
j_gene: TRBJ2-3
abundance: NA
CDR3aa: CANRSQLTSSGARDTQYF
CDR3nt: TGTGCCAACAGGAGCCAACTCACTAGTAGCGGGGCCAGGGATACGCAGTATTTT

d_gene: NA
v_gene: TRBV7-4
j_gene: TRBJ2-3
abundance: NA
CDR3aa: CASSLPLGTSTDTQYF
CDR3nt: TGTGCCAGCAGCCTACCCCTCGGGACCAGCACAGATACGCAGTATTTT

d_gene: NA
v_gene: TRBV20-1
j_gene: TRBJ1-2
abundance: once
CDR3aa: CSARDSVLNGYTF
CDR3nt: TGCAGTGCTAGAGACTCGGTACTAAACGGCTACACCTTC

d_gene: NA
v_gene: TRBV19
j_gene: TRBJ2-1
abundance: many
CDR3aa: CASRADEQFF
CDR3nt: TGTGCCAGTAGAGCGGATGAGCAGTTCTTC

d_gene: NA
v_gene: TRBV7-9
j_gene: TRBJ2-7
abundance: medium-sized
CDR3aa: CASSLDVVSYEQYF
CDR3nt: TGTGCCAGCAGCTTAGATGTCGTCTCCTACGAGCAGTACTTC

d_gene: NA
v_gene: TRBV5-1
j_gene: TRBJ2-1
abundance: few
CDR3aa: CASRPSRNYNEQFF
CDR3nt: TGCGCCAGCAGACCATCCCGCAACTACAATGAGCAGTTCTTC

d_gene: NA
v_gene: TRBV7-8
j_gene: TRBJ1-1
abundance: NA
CDR3aa: CASSLRGFGAFF
CDR3nt: TGTGCCAGCAGCTTACGGGGATTTGGAGCTTTCTTT

d_gene: NA
v_gene: TRBV2
j_gene: TRBJ2-2
abundance: NA
CDR3aa: CASRLQTGNTGELFF
CDR3nt: TGTGCCAGCAGGCTACAGACAGGAAACACCGGGGAGCTGTTTTTT

d_gene: TRBD2
v_gene: TRBV5-4
j_gene: TRBJ2-7
abundance: many
CDR3aa: CASSSPLAGSTDEQYF
CDR3nt: TGTGCCAGCAGCTCCCCTCTAGCGGGCAGTACCGACGAGCAGTACTTC

d_gene: NA
v_gene: TRBV28
j_gene: TRBJ1-4
abundance: many
CDR3aa: CASSFGAHNEKLFF
CDR3nt: TGTGCCAGCAGTTTCGGGGCCCATAATGAAAAACTGTTTTTT

d_gene: TRBD1
v_gene: TRBV5-4
j_gene: TRBJ2-2
abundance: NA
CDR3aa: CASRKGQGNTGELFF
CDR3nt: TGTGCCAGCCGTAAGGGACAGGGGAACACCGGGGAGCTGTTTTTT

d_gene: NA
v_gene: TRBV6-2/TRBV6-3
j_gene: TRBJ2-1
abundance: NA
CDR3aa: CASRSGTGILGQFF
CDR3nt: TGTGCCAGCAGAAGCGGCACAGGCATTTTGGGGCAGTTCTTC

d_gene: NA
v_gene: TRBV6-2/TRBV6-3
j_gene: TRBJ1-5
abundance: NA
CDR3aa: CASSNRFGNQPQHF
CDR3nt: TGTGCCAGCAGCAACAGATTCGGCAATCAGCCCCAGCATTTT

d_gene: NA
v_gene: TRBV9
j_gene: TRBJ2-7
abundance: NA
CDR3aa: CASSVSAGVAYEQYF
CDR3nt: TGTGCCAGCAGCGTATCCGCAGGGGTGGCCTACGAGCAGTACTTC

d_gene: TRBD1
v_gene: TRBV2
j_gene: TRBJ1-1
abundance: many
CDR3aa: CASRPTGGNTEAFF
CDR3nt: TGTGCTAGCAGACCGACAGGGGGAAACACTGAAGCTTTCTTT

d_gene: TRBD2
v_gene: TRBV28
j_gene: TRBJ2-4
abundance: NA
CDR3aa: CASSLSRREVGEDKNIQYF
CDR3nt: TGTGCCAGCAGTTTATCAAGGCGGGAGGTTGGGGAAGACAAAAACATTCAGTACTTC

d_gene: NA
v_gene: TRBV30
j_gene: TRBJ1-6
abundance: medium-sized
CDR3aa: CAWGGESSYNSPLHF
CDR3nt: TGTGCCTGGGGCGGGGAGAGCTCCTATAATTCACCCCTCCACTTT

d_gene: TRBD2
v_gene: TRBV20-1
j_gene: TRBJ2-3
abundance: NA
CDR3aa: CSFRSSGRAKDTQYF
CDR3nt: TGCAGTTTTAGATCTAGCGGGAGAGCAAAAGATACGCAGTATTTT

d_gene: TRBD2
v_gene: TRBV4-1
j_gene: TRBJ2-1
abundance: many
CDR3aa: CASSQVGLAGAIDNEQFF
CDR3nt: TGCGCCAGCAGCCAAGTTGGACTAGCGGGAGCAATCGACAATGAGCAGTTCTTC

d_gene: NA
v_gene: TRBV18
j_gene: TRBJ1-5
abundance: many
CDR3aa: CASSYGGSQPQHF
CDR3nt: TGTGCCAGCTCATACGGCGGGAGCCAGCCCCAGCATTTT

d_gene: TRBD1
v_gene: TRBV28
j_gene: TRBJ2-2
abundance: NA
CDR3aa: CASSLTAGGKTWELFF
CDR3nt: TGTGCCAGCAGTTTAACGGCAGGGGGCAAGACCTGGGAGCTGTTTTTT

d_gene: NA
v_gene: TRBV25-1
j_gene: TRBJ1-6
abundance: many
CDR3aa: CASSEYGTRNSPLHF
CDR3nt: TGTGCCAGCAGTGAATACGGGACGAGGAATTCACCCCTCCACTTT

d_gene: NA
v_gene: TRBV9
j_gene: TRBJ2-2
abundance: NA
CDR3aa: CASSVRGESAVELFF
CDR3nt: TGTGCCAGCAGCGTAAGGGGCGAGTCGGCCGTGGAGCTTTTTTTT

d_gene: NA
v_gene: TRBV20-1
j_gene: TRBJ1-6
abundance: medium-sized
CDR3aa: CSASIDSNSPLHF
CDR3nt: TGCAGTGCTAGTATCGACTCTAATTCACCCCTCCACTTT

d_gene: TRBD2
v_gene: TRBV11-2
j_gene: TRBJ2-1
abundance: NA
CDR3aa: CASQPLGLAGDNEQFF
CDR3nt: TGTGCCAGTCAACCCCTTGGACTAGCGGGGGACAATGAGCAGTTCTTC

d_gene: NA
v_gene: TRBV7-9
j_gene: TRBJ1-3
abundance: NA
CDR3aa: CASSLATSGNTIYF
CDR3nt: TGTGCCAGCAGCCTCGCTACCTCTGGAAACACCATATATTTT

d_gene: NA
v_gene: TRBV12-3/TRBV12-4
j_gene: TRBJ1-2
abundance: NA
CDR3aa: CASSLGEAGYTF
CDR3nt: TGTGCCAGCAGTTTAGGGGAGGCTGGCTACACCTTC

d_gene: NA
v_gene: TRBV6-1
j_gene: TRBJ2-3
abundance: many
CDR3aa: CASSAGSPDTQYF
CDR3nt: TGTGCCAGCAGTGCCGGGTCCCCAGATACGCAGTATTTT

d_gene: NA
v_gene: TRBV30
j_gene: TRBJ1-5
abundance: few
CDR3aa: CAWSVSNQPQHF
CDR3nt: TGTGCCTGGAGTGTAAGCAATCAGCCCCAGCATTTT

d_gene: NA
v_gene: TRBV12-3/TRBV12-4
j_gene: TRBJ2-1
abundance: NA
CDR3aa: CASSLASGIYNEQFF
CDR3nt: TGTGCCAGCAGTTTAGCTAGCGGAATTTACAATGAGCAGTTCTTC

d_gene: NA
v_gene: TRBV11-2
j_gene: TRBJ2-2
abundance: medium-sized
CDR3aa: CASSLSGSGELFF
CDR3nt: TGTGCCAGCAGCCTCAGCGGTTCCGGGGAGCTGTTTTTT

d_gene: TRBD1
v_gene: TRBV9
j_gene: TRBJ1-3
abundance: NA
CDR3aa: CASSVQGDGNTIYF
CDR3nt: TGTGCCAGCAGCGTACAGGGGGATGGAAACACCATATATTTT